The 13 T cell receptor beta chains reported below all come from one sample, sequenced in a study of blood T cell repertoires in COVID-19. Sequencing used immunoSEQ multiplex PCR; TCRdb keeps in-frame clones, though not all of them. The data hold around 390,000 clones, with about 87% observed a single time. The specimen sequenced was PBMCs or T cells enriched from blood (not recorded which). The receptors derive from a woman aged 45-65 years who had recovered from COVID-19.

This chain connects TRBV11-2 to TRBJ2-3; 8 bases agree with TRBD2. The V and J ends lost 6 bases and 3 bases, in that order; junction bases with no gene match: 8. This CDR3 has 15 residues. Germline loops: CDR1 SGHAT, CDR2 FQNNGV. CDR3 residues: CASSLGGAVTDTQYF. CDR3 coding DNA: TGTGCCAGCAGTCTCGGGGGGGCCGTAACAGATACGCAGTATTTT.

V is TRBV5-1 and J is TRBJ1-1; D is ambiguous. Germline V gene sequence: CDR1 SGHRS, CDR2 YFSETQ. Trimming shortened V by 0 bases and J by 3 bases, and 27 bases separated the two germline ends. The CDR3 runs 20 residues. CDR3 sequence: CASSLEPEGNPQARDTEAFF. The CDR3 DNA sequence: TGCGCCAGCAGCTTGGAGCCGGAGGGTAACCCCCAAGCTCGGGACACTGAAGCTTTCTTT.

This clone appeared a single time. CDR3 nucleotide sequence: TGTGCCAGTAGTTACCAGGGCCCCCTGAACACTGAAGCTTTCTTT. This gives the protein CASSYQGPLNTEAFF. This rearrangement joins TRBV19 to TRBJ1-1, with D possibly being TRBD1 (5 bases). Germline V gene sequence: CDR1 LNHDA, CDR2 SQIVND (reference sequence). The CDR3 runs 15 residues. V lost 5 bases and J 0 bases, leaving 13 bases between the germline ends.

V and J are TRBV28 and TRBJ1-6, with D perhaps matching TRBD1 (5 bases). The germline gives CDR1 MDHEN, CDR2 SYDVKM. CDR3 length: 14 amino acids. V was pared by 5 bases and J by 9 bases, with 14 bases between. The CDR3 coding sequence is TGTGCCAGCAGTGTCAGGGATGCCGTTTCACCCCTCCACTTT. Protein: CASSVRDAVSPLHF.

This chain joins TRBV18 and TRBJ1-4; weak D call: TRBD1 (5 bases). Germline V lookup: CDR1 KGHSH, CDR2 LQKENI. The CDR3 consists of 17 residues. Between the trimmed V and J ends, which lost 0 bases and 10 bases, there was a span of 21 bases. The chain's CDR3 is CASSPPERTQLGGKLFF. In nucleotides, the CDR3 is TGTGCCAGCTCACCACCGGAAAGGACACAGCTGGGTGGAAAACTGTTTTTT.

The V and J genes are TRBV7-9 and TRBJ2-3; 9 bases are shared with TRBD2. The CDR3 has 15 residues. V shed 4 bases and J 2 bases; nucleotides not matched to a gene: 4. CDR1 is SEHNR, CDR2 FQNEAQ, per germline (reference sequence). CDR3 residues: CASSSAGGTTDTQYF. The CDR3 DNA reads TGTGCCAGCAGCTCAGCGGGGGGAACCACAGATACGCAGTATTTT. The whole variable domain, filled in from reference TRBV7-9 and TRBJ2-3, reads DTGVSQNPRHKITKRGQNVTFRCDPISEHNRLYWYRQTLGQGPEFLTYFQNEAQLEKSRLLSDRFSAERPKGSFSTLEIQRTEQGDSAMYLCASSSAGGTTDTQYFGPGTRLTVL.

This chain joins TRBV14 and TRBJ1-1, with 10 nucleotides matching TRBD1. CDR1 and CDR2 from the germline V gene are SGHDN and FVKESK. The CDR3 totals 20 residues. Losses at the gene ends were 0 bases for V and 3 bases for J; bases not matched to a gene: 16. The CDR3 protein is CASSQDHRGPGQGLDTEAFF. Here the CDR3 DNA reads TGTGCCAGCAGCCAAGATCACCGGGGCCCGGGACAGGGGTTGGACACTGAAGCTTTCTTT. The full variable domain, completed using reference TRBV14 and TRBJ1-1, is EAGVTQFPSHSVIEKGQTVTLRCDPISGHDNLYWYRRVMGKEIKFLLHFVKESKQDESGMPNNRFLAERTGGTYSTLKVQPAELEDSGVYFCASSQDHRGPGQGLDTEAFFGQGTRLTVV.

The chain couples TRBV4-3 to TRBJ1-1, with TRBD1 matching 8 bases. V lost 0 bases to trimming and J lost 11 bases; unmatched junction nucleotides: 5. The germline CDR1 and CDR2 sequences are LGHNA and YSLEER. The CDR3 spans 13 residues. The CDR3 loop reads CASSQEGQGRAFF. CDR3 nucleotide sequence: TGCGCCAGCAGCCAAGAAGGACAGGGACGGGCTTTCTTT.

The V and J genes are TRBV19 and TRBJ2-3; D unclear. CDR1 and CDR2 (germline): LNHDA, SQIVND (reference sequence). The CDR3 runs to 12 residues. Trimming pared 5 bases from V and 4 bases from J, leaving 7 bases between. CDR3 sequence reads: CASSSRADTQYF. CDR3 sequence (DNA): TGTGCCAGTAGTTCCCGGGCAGATACGCAGTATTTT.

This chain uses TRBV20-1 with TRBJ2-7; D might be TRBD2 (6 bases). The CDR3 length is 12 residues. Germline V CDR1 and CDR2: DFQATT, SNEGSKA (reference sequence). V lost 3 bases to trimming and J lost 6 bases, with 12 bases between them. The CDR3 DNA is TGCAGTGCTAGTTCGGAGGGATCCGAGCAGTACTTC. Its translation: CSASSEGSEQYF.

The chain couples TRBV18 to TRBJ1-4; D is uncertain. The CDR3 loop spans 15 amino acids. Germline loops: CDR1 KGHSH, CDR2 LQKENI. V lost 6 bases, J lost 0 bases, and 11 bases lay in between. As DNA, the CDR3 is TGTGCCAGCTCCCGTAGTGAAGCAACTAATGAAAAACTGTTTTTT. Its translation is CASSRSEATNEKLFF.

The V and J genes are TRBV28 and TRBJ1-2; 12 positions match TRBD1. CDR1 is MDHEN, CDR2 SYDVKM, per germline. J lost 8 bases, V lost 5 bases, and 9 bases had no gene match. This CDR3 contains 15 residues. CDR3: CASSPYRDRGRGYTF. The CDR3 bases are TGTGCCAGCAGTCCATACCGGGACAGGGGGCGAGGCTACACCTTC.

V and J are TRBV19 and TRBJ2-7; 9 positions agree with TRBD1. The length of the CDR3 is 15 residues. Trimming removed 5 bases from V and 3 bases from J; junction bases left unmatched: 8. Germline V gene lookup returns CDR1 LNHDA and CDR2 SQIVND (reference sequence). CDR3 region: CASSSPGTGFYEQYF. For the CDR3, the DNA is TGTGCCAGTAGTTCCCCCGGGACAGGGTTCTACGAGCAGTACTTC. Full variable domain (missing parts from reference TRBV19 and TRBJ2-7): DGGITQSPKYLFRKEGQNVTLSCEQNLNHDAMYWYRQDPGQGLRLIYYSQIVNDFQKGDIAEGYSVSREKKESFPLTVTSAQKNPTAFYLCASSSPGTGFYEQYFGPGTRLTVT.